The entry that follows covers one T cell receptor (beta chain) sequence. Its antigen remains unknown. This entry comes from a study of post-analysis software for immune sequencing data. Study as a whole: In terms of disease course, relapsing-remitting, secondary progressive and progressive-relapsing multiple sclerosis were included. General study results and limits: Strong same-batch co-clustering of samples appeared with F measure clustering. Multiple sclerosis patients showed significantly lower normalized Chao1 diversity than controls did. Roughly 5 TRBV segments (TRBV5-6, TRBV5-1 and TRBV20-1 among them) occurred more frequently in patients than in controls.

Trimming took off 3 bases at V and 0 bases at J, with 8 bases between the two ends. The CDR3 is made up of 14 amino acids. The germline V gene encodes CDR1 MNHNS and CDR2 SASEGT. Every TCR beta cDNA library bore unique molecular identifiers. Input amounts of roughly 0.85 to 10 million T cells were used. These gave approximately 500,000 cDNA molecules, so each molecule approximated one T cell. TCRdb itself ran the PCR reads through MiXCR, one entry per CDR3 protein. This table has about 540,000 distinct CDR3 sequences, 30% to 40% appearing once. The specimen sequenced was blood. The TCR sequence derives from a girl under 18 with multiple sclerosis. The J gene is TRBJ1-1, the V gene TRBV6-1; D ambiguous. CDR3 nucleotide sequence: TGTGCCAGCAGTGACGCGTTCTTGAACACTGAAGCTTTCTTT. Amino acid sequence: CASSDAFLNTEAFF.